This TCR beta chain was retrieved from a study of cytomegalovirus exposure and HLA in healthy donors (dated by TCRdb to about 2017). Regarding the study in general: According to an earlier analysis of a few hundred of the donors, about 179 million T cells yielded roughly 110 million unique TCR beta sequences and around 280 Gb of sequence data. To decide whether each TCR beta V gene segment behaved as functional or pseudogenic, an earlier analysis of several hundred of the donors relied on high-throughput TCR beta sequencing. Donor age, sex, ethnicity and CMV serostatus were compiled alongside the repertoire data. In a later genetic analysis, genome-wide SNP genotypes for about 55% of the roughly 700 donors were used, and that subset was treated as a discovery cohort. The study profiled the T cell repertoires of about 720 subjects by immunosequencing and related them to cytomegalovirus serostatus. The aim of the study was to test whether cataloging public T cell receptors could identify signatures of past pathogen exposure. Because of strong linkage in the cohort, roughly five DR-DQ haplotypes were treated as single units for association and clustering. Every repertoire in the discovery cohort had been generated on one and the same sequencing platform. In a later analysis, previously published TCR beta repertoires from about 640 donors were re-analyzed and high-resolution HLA genotyping was added so that TCR occurrence patterns could be studied. The study combined high-throughput TCR immunosequencing, statistical association of individual TCRs with disease status, and machine learning to predict cytomegalovirus infection status. Across 300 to 500 genotyped donors of the cohort, an average of approximately 200,000 unique TCR beta nucleotide sequences per donor were sequenced, and around 20% of those sequences were non-productive. Rather than using new phenotypic data, the later analysis identified candidate immune exposures from TCR beta sequences and from how often those sequences occurred across donors. Class I and class II HLA loci were covered by the typing at four-digit resolution. Typing coverage varied by locus: about 620-640 donors for A, B, C, DRB1 and DQB1; roughly 510 for DQA1; about 590 for DPA1; approximately 450 for DPB1. A separate validation cohort of over a hundred different subjects was used in addition to the 666-subject first cohort. Roughly 290 gigabases of sequencing data and approximately 91 million unique TCR sequences made up an early release that covered about 640 HLA-typed donors. The genetic ancestry cluster associated with self-reported Caucasian donors included 81% of the roughly 400 genotyped donors.

As encoded in the germline V gene, CDR1 is SGHTA while CDR2 is FQGTGA. From cysteine to phenylalanine, the CDR3 is 18 amino acids long. Only the CDR3 DNA stays, 54 bases, in frame from base 1. The cohort was made up of 666 healthy bone marrow donors. At the time of sampling, every cohort member was nominally healthy, though immune exposures that went unrecorded were likely present. The donor was CMV seropositive and belonged to the group of 250 to 300 seropositive cohort members. Every donor gave a peripheral blood sample, and the peripheral blood mononuclear cells from that sample were used for TCR beta sequencing. The Qiagen DNeasy Blood Extraction Kit was used to extract genomic DNA from the blood cell samples. What the work shows at the level of the full study, not this receptor alone: A later genetic analysis reported fewer N-insertions in productive TCRs among donors in an Asian-associated ancestry cluster than the roughly 640-donor mean. The 87-base-pair reads could not distinguish some IMGT-functional V segments, including TRBV6-2 and TRBV6-3, so those segments were excluded. In this cohort, only TCR beta chains were sequenced, and detectable features were limited by the absence of alpha or paired-chain data. In a later analysis, HLA-associated TCR beta chains showed more clonal expansion and lower generation probabilities than non-associated chains that were equally common. The classifier was reported to diagnose cytomegalovirus status with high specificity and sensitivity in both the original and validation cohorts. According to a later analysis, most CMV-associated TCR beta chains appeared to be HLA-restricted, and the HLA associations seemed to be driven largely by CMV exposure. A further reported finding was that TCR beta sequences accurately predicted the HLA-A and HLA-B alleles for most subjects in the first cohort. When HLA alleles, especially DR and DQ, strongly co-occurred, TCR associations were difficult to assign to individual alleles. In a later analysis, the rate of TCR association differed among HLA loci, with DRB1 alleles having the most associated TCRs and HLA-C alleles having the fewest. V-gene and J-gene trimming of TCR beta chains was associated with a missense DCLRE1C variant in a later genetic analysis, and the association was replicated in an independent cohort. A group of highly shared sequence variants was considered likely to be a technical artifact of the sequencing pipeline. The only immune exposure information available for the cohort was CMV serostatus. A later analysis reported that several top co-occurrence clusters appeared linked to parvovirus B19, influenza, CMV and Epstein-Barr virus. Presence/absence analyses assumed roughly uniform sequencing depth across donors, an assumption that may not hold. In vitro tests confirmed that a few of the cytomegalovirus-associated TCR beta chains recognize cytomegalovirus antigens. Linkage disequilibrium might explain the correlated functional status among segregating V segments, but an unknown experimental factor could not be excluded. In the study, around 150 TCR beta chains were listed as associated with cytomegalovirus. Over 15 rarely observed V segments, including chromosome 9 orphons, were excluded from the earlier analysis of some 590 of the donors because counts were too low. An earlier analysis of approximately 570 of the donors showed that most TCR beta V segments appeared in productive rearrangements either about 87% or about 30% of the time, which broadly matched IMGT annotations. At a false discovery rate of 0.05, a later analysis linked 16,000 or so TCR beta sequences to specific HLA alleles. Because some donors lacked HLA typing at each locus, the association tests relied only on the typed subset. Across donors, most TCR sequences were observed very rarely, whereas some public TCRs were present in many individuals. The authors suggested that the approach could potentially be extended to other disease states and immunological phenotypes.

Libraries came from the immunoSEQ multiplex PCR assay. For the multiplex PCR, a mixture combining 60 forward primers for TCR Vbeta segments and 13 reverse primers for TCR Jbeta segments was used. The CDR3 region of rearranged TCR beta genes was amplified from genomic DNA by a multiplex PCR assay. The Illumina HiSeq System was used to sequence the amplified TCR beta libraries as 87-base-pair reads. The source study handled its data this way. In a later analysis, tens of millions of unique TCR beta chains were counted across the approximately 620 repertoires, and roughly 10 million of these chains were shared by at least two donors. Raw reads were error-corrected and collapsed into unique sequences by a nearest-neighbor algorithm in which closely related sequences were merged to remove PCR and sequencing errors. Alignment of CDR3 sequences to IMGT reference sequences was used to assign V, D and J gene segments. For a sequence to be retained, a match of at least six nucleotides to both a V gene segment and a J gene segment was required. Rearrangements were called productive when the CDR3 lacked stop codons and stayed in frame with V and J; all others were non-productive. CDR3 was defined by IMGT convention, running from the second conserved V-encoded cysteine to the conserved J-encoded phenylalanine. The earlier analysis of roughly 590 of the donors excluded any sequence lacking an unambiguous match to a single V gene segment. An earlier analysis of a few hundred of the donors called V segments functional above 56.7% productive rearrangements and segregating when the between-donor standard deviation exceeded 5%. To diagnose cytomegalovirus status from the catalog of TCR beta chain sequences, a statistical classification framework was built. In a later analysis, V and J genes were assigned by comparing TCR nucleotide sequences against IMGT/GENE-DB human TR gene sequences. A later analysis assigned CDR3 sequences and most-parsimonious VDJ recombination scenarios with the TCRdist pipeline. A later analysis defined each TCR beta chain by its CDR3 amino acid sequence plus V-gene family, and excluded reads lacking a unique V-gene family. To address suspected cross-contamination and a sequencing artifact, a later analysis removed under 600 highly shared, low-generation-probability nucleotide sequences. In a later analysis, a clonal expansion index for each public chain was calculated from normalized within-repertoire ranks of inferred template counts. A later analysis computed generation probabilities with a VDJ recombination model fitted to out-of-frame rearrangements, and checked the results against IGoR. Hypergeometric tests were used in a later analysis to score TCR-TCR, TCR-HLA and TCR-CMV co-occurrence, with a repertoire-size bias correction applied to the TCR pairs. To estimate false discovery rates, a later analysis permuted the HLA or CMV assignments 20 times. In a later analysis, co-occurring TCRs were grouped using DBSCAN, and TCRdist sequence similarity was added for clustering within HLA-allele-positive subsets. Repertoires with fewer than 30,000 or more than 120,000 public chains were left out of co-occurrence clustering, as were five repertoires with anomalous nucleotide sharing. This immuneACCESS table, as held by TCRdb, lists in-frame sequences with V and J called but not all clones. Of the missing ones, under half trace to an unresolved V gene in checked studies; the others have no known cause. That table gives V, J and clone size, and the DNA gave D and trimming. The sample table lists about 210,000 clones, roughly four fifths of them with a count of one. The ten largest make up roughly 10% of the sample.

Worth noting for this clone: It lacks a known antigen. Mismatch with germline at one junction end may stem from a read error.

The sequence was obtained from a woman aged 45-65 years in good health and CMV-seropositive. The V and J genes are TRBV7-3 and TRBJ2-7; 12 central nucleotides agree with TRBD1. Sequencing was performed on PBMCs. Read as DNA, the sequence is TGTGCCAGCAGCCTAACCGGGACAGGGGGCGCAGGTTCCTACGAGCAGTACTTC. Translated, this is CASSLTGTGGAGSYEQYF.